These 5 T cell receptor beta chains were all obtained from the same sample, sequenced in a study of cytomegalovirus exposure and HLA in healthy donors listed by TCRdb under 2017. The library was produced with the immunoSEQ multiplex PCR assay. Drawn from immuneACCESS, this table holds only the in-frame rearrangements with V and J called that TCRdb kept. Clones are partly lost; checked studies trace under half to an unresolved V gene and leave the rest unexplained. Across this sample there are about 360,000 clones, with 80% to 90% seen only once. 0.8% to 0.85% of the sample rests with the top ten. The specimen sequenced was PBMCs. These receptors were collected from a young woman in good health and CMV-seronegative.

This chain links TRBV28 with TRBJ1-4; the match to TRBD1 covers 8 bases. V lost 5 bases, J lost 7 bases, and 9 bases stayed unmatched. This CDR3 spans 15 amino acids. Per the germline V gene, CDR1 is MDHEN and CDR2 is SYDVKM. The CDR3 DNA reads TGTGCCAGCAGTGGGGGACAGGCCAGGGGTGAAAAACTGTTTTTT. This gives the protein CASSGGQARGEKLFF.

This rearrangement joins TRBV2 to TRBJ1-2; 9 nucleotides line up with TRBD1. The CDR3 runs 17 residues. The V gene's germline CDR1 is SNHLY and CDR2 FYNNEI. V was pared by 2 bases and J by 5 bases, with 12 bases of the junction left unmatched. The CDR3 DNA reads TGTGCCAGCAGTGAACCGGATCCTGACAGGGGGTATTATGGCTACACCTTC. Residues: CASSEPDPDRGYYGYTF.

The count of this clone is one. V is TRBV10-3 and J is TRBJ1-2; TRBD1 matches 8 bases. The CDR3 is 14 residues long. The V and J ends lost 2 bases and 8 bases, in that order; junction bases with no gene match: 7. From germline, CDR1 is ENHRY and CDR2 SYGVKD. Here the CDR3 reads CAISETGGSYGYTF. CDR3 sequence (DNA): TGTGCCATCAGTGAGACAGGGGGAAGCTACGGCTACACCTTC.

The J gene is TRBJ1-2, the V gene TRBV28, with D tentatively TRBD1 (5 bases). This CDR3 has 13 amino acids. CDR1 is MDHEN and CDR2 is SYDVKM in the germline V gene. Trimming stripped 7 bases from V and 0 bases from J, with 9 bases between. This CDR3 reads CASTTAANYGYTF. The CDR3 DNA reads as TGTGCCAGCACGACAGCCGCTAACTATGGCTACACCTTC.

The genes are TRBV29-1 and TRBJ2-5; TRBD2 is a possible D gene (7 bases). The germline gives CDR1 SQVTM, CDR2 ANQGSEA. V lost 2 bases to trimming and J lost 1 base, with 17 bases between them. The CDR3 extends over 16 amino acids. CDR3 region: CSVEKAGASRQETQYF. The CDR3 DNA is TGCAGCGTTGAAAAGGCGGGGGCCTCCCGCCAAGAGACCCAGTACTTC.